This entry describes one T cell receptor beta chain. The CDR3 spans 14 residues. With 9 bases clipped from V and 6 bases from J, the junction kept 12 bases outside the gene matches. This entry is derived from a study of T cells after yellow fever vaccination. Each CDR3 protein is one row after TCRdb ran MiXCR on the 5' RACE reads. This sample has 140,000 to 150,000 distinct CDR3 sequences, with 5% to 7.5% found just once. The chain has TRBV5-3 and TRBJ2-7; TRBD2 matches at 10 bases. TRBV5-3 qualifies as an ORF whose function is uncertain. Sequencing used CD4+ T cells sorted from PBMCs, obtained 10 days after the yellow fever booster vaccination. The sequence came from a young man who received the YFV17D yellow fever vaccine. The CDR3 here is CAMSPGLAASEQYF. Written as DNA, the CDR3 is TGTGCCATGAGCCCCGGACTAGCGGCCTCCGAGCAGTACTTC.